This paragraph reports one T cell receptor (beta chain). As yet, its antigen is unknown. The entirety of the isolated RNA underwent reverse transcription, so expressed TCRB transcripts were sequenced. There were several million reads on average in the naive, central memory and regulatory T cell samples. The method was immunoSEQ multiplex PCR; TCRdb's version includes in-frame clones alone and lacks a portion of them. The table records about 160,000 clones, less than 10% of them present only once. The CDR3 totals 15 residues. The J segment lost 3 bases and the V segment lost 5 bases, leaving 6 bases of the junction unmatched. Per the germline V gene, CDR1 is SEHNR and CDR2 is FQNEAQ (reference sequence). The data are from a study of beta chain features in type 1 diabetes. CD45RO/CCR7/CD25/CD127/CD95/CD27 sorting isolated CD4+ naive, central memory, regulatory and stem cell-like memory cells. Whole-study findings and limits: All four CD4+ subsets from Type 1 diabetes patients carried moderately but significantly shorter TCRB CDR3s. Patients showed naive, central memory and Treg TCRB repertoires that appeared more similar than those of healthy donors.

The rearrangement uses TRBV7-9 and TRBJ2-5; the match to TRBD2 covers 10 bases. The clonotype originates from a young man with type 1 diabetes. Sequencing was performed on central memory CD4+ T cells from blood. The CDR3 sequence is CASSRSSGGKETQYF. The CDR3 DNA follows: TGTGCCAGCAGCCGTTCTAGCGGGGGTAAAGAGACCCAGTACTTC.